Shown below are 19 T cell receptor beta chains from a single sample sequenced in a study of T-cell memory formation after mild COVID-19. TCRdb analysed the 5' RACE reads with MiXCR anew, one entry per CDR3 protein. The table includes 150,000 to 200,000 distinct CDR3 sequences, around 10% detected once. The sequencing sample was made of PBMCs or a T cell subset sorted from them (not recorded which). Receptor source: a man younger than 30 who had mild COVID-19 (a few samples of this study predate the infection). Cell type and time point are not known.

This clonotype has only a few counts. V and J are TRBV5-1 and TRBJ2-3, with D possibly TRBD1 on 6 matching bases. The CDR3 is 19 residues long. Trimming cost V 7 bases and J 7 bases, with 34 bases left between them. Germline loops: CDR1 SGHRS, CDR2 YFSETQ. This CDR3 reads CASRPRGQFRQEAWNTQYF. CDR3 in DNA: TGCGCCAGCCGGCCTCGGGGACAATTCCGACAGGAAGCTTGGAATACGCAGTATTTT.

This clonotype was counted a few times. The rearrangement joins TRBV7-9 to TRBJ2-3; the match to TRBD1 covers 8 bases. The CDR3 extends over 15 amino acids. V was pared by 2 bases and J by 0 bases, with 1 base of the junction left unmatched. From germline, CDR1 is SEHNR and CDR2 FQNEAQ (reference sequence). The chain's CDR3 is CASSLRQGSTDTQYF. The CDR3 bases are TGTGCCAGCAGCTTACGACAGGGGAGCACAGATACGCAGTATTTT. The full variable domain, in which reference TRBV7-9 and TRBJ2-3 provide the parts outside the CDR3, is DTGVSQNPRHKITKRGQNVTFRCDPISEHNRLYWYRQTLGQGPEFLTYFQNEAQLEKSRLLSDRFSAERPKGSFSTLEIQRTEQGDSAMYLCASSLRQGSTDTQYFGPGTRLTVL.

This clonotype was picked up many times. The rearrangement uses TRBV12-3 or TRBV12-4 and TRBJ2-7; 10 bases agree with TRBD2. V shed 6 bases and J 2 bases; nucleotides not matched to a gene: 4. This CDR3 spans 14 amino acids. CDR3 amino acids: CASRSSGGTYEQYF. Written as DNA, the CDR3 is TGTGCCAGCAGGTCTAGCGGGGGTACCTACGAGCAGTACTTC.

The rearrangement joins TRBV20-1 to TRBJ2-7; tentatively, D is TRBD1 (6 bases). The CDR3 has 14 amino acids. Between the trimmed V and J ends, which lost 2 bases and 0 bases, there was a span of 11 bases. Germline loops: CDR1 DFQATT, CDR2 SNEGSKA (reference sequence). The CDR3 sequence: CSARRTDSSYEQYF. In DNA, the CDR3 is TGCAGTGCTAGACGGACAGATAGCTCCTACGAGCAGTACTTC.

The CDR3 sequence: CSANRGISNQPQHF. As DNA, the CDR3 is TGCAGTGCTAACAGGGGAATTAGCAATCAGCCCCAGCATTTT. The chain couples TRBV20-1 to TRBJ1-5, with 7 bases identical to TRBD1. Germline V gives CDR1 DFQATT, CDR2 SNEGSKA (reference sequence). Trimming took 4 bases from V and 0 from J; bases not matched to a gene: 3. The CDR3 consists of 14 residues.

This clonotype was detected ten times or more. The chain uses TRBV19 and TRBJ2-3, with TRBD2 matching 12 bases. In germline, CDR1 is LNHDA, CDR2 SQIVND (reference sequence). This CDR3 has 15 amino acids. V was clipped by 5 bases and J by 4 bases; unmatched bases: 4. The CDR3 is CASSPTSGGPDTQYF. In DNA, the CDR3 is TGTGCCAGTAGTCCGACTAGCGGGGGACCAGATACGCAGTATTTT.

This clonotype has more than one count but fewer than ten. V gene TRBV13 combines with J gene TRBJ2-2; no firm D call. The V gene's germline CDR1 is PRHDT and CDR2 FYEKMQ (reference sequence). V lost 2 bases and J lost 6, with 10 bases in between. The CDR3 length is 14 residues. CDR3 nucleotides: TGTGCCAGCAGCTTATTTTGGGTTCCCGGGGAGCTGTTTTTT. This gives the protein CASSLFWVPGELFF.

This clonotype was detected only a few times. This rearrangement joins TRBV7-6 to TRBJ2-5, with 8 bases fitting TRBD1. Looked up from germline, CDR1 is SGHVS and CDR2 is FNYEAQ. The V gene end was trimmed by 5 bases and the J gene end by 4 bases; junction bases not matched to a gene: 9. The CDR3 has 15 amino acids. DNA for the CDR3: TGTGCCAGCAGCCCCGGGACAGGCCTGAGAGAGACCCAGTACTTC. Translating gives CASSPGTGLRETQYF.

The V and J genes are TRBV5-5 and TRBJ1-3, with unresolved D. The V and J ends lost 1 base and 0 bases respectively, with 5 bases between them. Germline CDR1 SGHKS, CDR2 YYEKEE (reference sequence). This CDR3 contains 14 residues. CDR3 bases: TGTGCCAGCAGCTTGTATGGCTCTGGAAACACCATATATTTT. Its protein is CASSLYGSGNTIYF.

This clonotype was found a few times. V and J are TRBV12-3 or TRBV12-4 and TRBJ2-5, with D possibly being TRBD2 (5 bases). The ends were cut back, 5 bases at V and 2 bases at J, with 9 bases in the middle. The CDR3 covers 13 residues. The CDR3 loop reads CASSQRIQETQYF. CDR3 nucleotide sequence: TGTGCCAGCAGTCAGCGGATACAAGAGACCCAGTACTTC.

This clonotype was recorded many times. V and J are TRBV5-1 and TRBJ2-3; D is ambiguous. Trimming left V 1 base short and J 0 bases short, with 3 bases between. This CDR3 comprises 13 residues. Per germline, CDR1 SGHRS and CDR2 YFSETQ. CDR3 loop: CASSLQSTDTQYF. In nucleotides, the CDR3 is TGCGCCAGCAGCTTGCAGAGCACAGATACGCAGTATTTT.

This chain uses TRBV20-1 with TRBJ2-2; no reliable D call. Germline CDR1 is DFQATT and CDR2 is SNEGSKA (reference sequence). The CDR3 totals 13 residues. The V gene lost 2 bases and the J gene lost 1 base, with 5 bases spanning the gap. CDR3 DNA: TGCAGTGCTAGACCAGGGAACACCGGGGAGCTGTTTTTT. Its protein is CSARPGNTGELFF.

This sequence joins TRBV7-2 and TRBJ2-5, with 10 bases identical to TRBD1. Germline V gene lookup returns CDR1 SGHTA and CDR2 FQGNSA. The CDR3 runs to 14 residues. The V segment lost 4 bases and the J segment 5 bases; nucleotides outside the gene matches: 4. CDR3 in amino acids: CASSWTGGTETQYF. As DNA, the CDR3 is TGTGCCAGCAGCTGGACAGGGGGTACGGAGACCCAGTACTTC. Full variable domain (rest looked up from reference TRBV7-2 and TRBJ2-5): GAGVSQSPSNKVTEKGKDVELRCDPISGHTALYWYRQSLGQGLEFLIYFQGNSAPDKSGLPSDRFSAERTGGSVSTLTIQRTQQEDSAVYLCASSWTGGTETQYFGPGTRLLVL.

This clonotype appeared a few times. CDR3 DNA: TGTGCCAGCTCAGCCCTGACCTCTGGAAACACCATATATTTT. Protein product: CASSALTSGNTIYF. The V and J genes are TRBV27 and TRBJ1-3; D is unclear. The germline V and J ends were trimmed by 8 bases and 0 bases, with 11 bases remaining between them. In germline, CDR1 is MNHEY, CDR2 SMNVEV (reference sequence). The CDR3 length is 14 residues.

The count of this clonotype is one. The rearrangement links TRBV20-1 to TRBJ2-5; D gene uncertain. Looked up from germline, CDR1 is DFQATT and CDR2 is SNEGSKA (reference sequence). The length of the CDR3 is 11 residues. The V end was cut by 5 bases, the J end by 7 bases, with 11 bases between. The CDR3 loop is CSAPRKRTQYF. CDR3 sequence (DNA): TGCAGTGCTCCTAGGAAGAGGACCCAGTACTTC.

This clonotype has just a few counts. The rearrangement joins TRBV12-3 or TRBV12-4 to TRBJ2-7, with 7 nucleotides matching TRBD1. The CDR3 is 14 amino acids. V trimming: 8 bases; J trimming: 0 bases; junction bases outside the gene matches: 7. The CDR3 loop reads CASASGGSSYEQYF. The CDR3 region has the DNA TGTGCCAGCGCCTCAGGGGGTAGCTCCTACGAGCAGTACTTC.

This clonotype was seen a handful of times. The rearrangement uses TRBV20-1 and TRBJ1-5; maybe TRBD1 (6 bases). CDR1 and CDR2 from the germline V gene are DFQATT and SNEGSKA (reference sequence). This CDR3 has 13 residues. Between the trimmed V and J ends, which lost 6 bases and 1 base, there was a span of 10 bases. DNA of the CDR3: TGCAGTGCCAAGGGGACAAGCAATCAGCCCCAGCATTTT. Protein sequence: CSAKGTSNQPQHF.

V gene TRBV12-3 or TRBV12-4 combines with J gene TRBJ1-2, with D possibly being TRBD1 (5 bases). The CDR3 loop spans 17 amino acids. V shed 3 bases and J shed 0 bases, with 17 bases lying between them. The DNA for the CDR3 is TGTGCCAGCAGTTTCTCGGCTGGTGGGGGAGCTAACTATGGCTACACCTTC. The encoded protein is CASSFSAGGGANYGYTF.

This clonotype was counted between two and nine times. This chain links TRBV12-3 or TRBV12-4 with TRBJ2-3; 7 bases map to TRBD1. This CDR3 contains 18 residues. Trimming took 3 bases from V and 4 from J; bases not matched to a gene: 16. The CDR3 DNA follows: TGTGCCAGCAGTTTCCGAGACTGGGGACAGTACCGCGCAGATACGCAGTATTTT. Its protein is CASSFRDWGQYRADTQYF.